This passage covers 24 T cell receptor beta chains from one sample sequenced in a study of blood T cell repertoires in COVID-19 (dated by TCRdb to 2019 to 2021). The library was built by means of the immunoSEQ multiplex PCR assay. TCRdb retrieved this table from immuneACCESS and kept in-frame rearrangements only. Not all clones are present; in checked studies, unresolved V genes account for under half, and no reason is known for the remainder. The sample table contains about 160,000 clones; only one count was recorded for 90% to 95% of them. Jointly, the top ten make up 4.6% of the sample. The sample was peripheral blood. These receptors originate from a woman between 45 and 60 years old with acute or convalescent COVID-19.

V gene TRBV4-1 combines with J gene TRBJ1-3, with D uncertain. V was clipped by 0 bases and J by 6 bases, with 18 bases between them. The CDR3 is made up of 17 amino acids. CDR1 is MGHRA, CDR2 YSYEKL, per germline. DNA of the CDR3: TGCGCCAGCAGCCAAGAGAGGGCTCAAAGTGTTGAAAACACCATATATTTT. Residues: CASSQERAQSVENTIYF.

CDR3 DNA sequence: TGTGCCAGCAGTTGGGTGCGGGGGGGAGGGCAGTTCTTC. Encoded protein: CASSWVRGGGQFF. The rearrangement uses TRBV12-3 or TRBV12-4 and TRBJ2-1; 9 bases fit TRBD2. The CDR3 extends over 13 amino acids. V lost 4 bases, J lost 12 bases, and 7 bases stayed unmatched.

The chain has TRBV7-6 and TRBJ2-5; D might be TRBD1 (6 bases). The germline V and J ends were trimmed by 5 bases and 5 bases, with 18 bases remaining between them. Germline V gives CDR1 SGHVS, CDR2 FNYEAQ. This CDR3 has 15 amino acids. Written as DNA, the CDR3 is TGTGCCAGCAGCGAAATGGCCCGAACAGGGGAGACCCAGTACTTC. As protein: CASSEMARTGETQYF.

This chain links TRBV10-3 with TRBJ2-3, with TRBD2 identical over 11 bases. The CDR3 totals 14 residues. The V gene's germline CDR1 is ENHRY and CDR2 SYGVKD. The ends lost 8 bases at V and 2 bases at J; junction bases unmatched: 3. Here the CDR3 reads CAIRGLAVTDTQYF. The CDR3 DNA reads as TGTGCCATCCGGGGACTAGCGGTCACAGATACGCAGTATTTT.

This clone appeared a few times. The chain carries TRBV7-9 and TRBJ2-2; no clear D gene. Germline-derived CDR1 and CDR2 are SEHNR and FQNEAQ (reference sequence). The CDR3 loop spans 15 amino acids. V was trimmed by 1 base and J by 4 bases, leaving 10 bases between them. The CDR3 is CASSLEHSSTGELFF. CDR3 bases: TGTGCCAGCAGCTTAGAACACAGTAGCACCGGGGAGCTGTTTTTT.

This clone appeared a single time. The CDR3 loop reads CASRRNRNTEAFF. DNA of the CDR3: TGTGCCAGCCGTCGTAATAGGAACACTGAAGCTTTCTTT. The rearrangement uses TRBV2 and TRBJ1-1; D not certain. The CDR3 spans 13 residues. The V end was cut by 8 bases, the J end by 1 base, with 11 bases between. Per germline, CDR1 SNHLY and CDR2 FYNNEI.

A word on this clone: Other DNA sequences in this specimen translate into the identical CDR3. This sequence joins TRBV7-9 and TRBJ1-1, with 7 bases matching TRBD1. The ends lost 3 bases at V and 1 base at J; junction bases unmatched: 2. CDR3 length equals 14 residues. CDR1 and CDR2 from the germline V gene are SEHNR and FQNEAQ (reference sequence). The CDR3 loop reads CASSLGTANTEAFF. The CDR3 nucleotides are TGTGCCAGCAGCTTGGGGACAGCGAACACTGAAGCTTTCTTT.

This chain links TRBV30 with TRBJ1-2; the D gene is possibly TRBD1 (6 bases). The length of the CDR3 is 12 residues. Germline V gene data show CDR1 as GTSNPN and CDR2 as SVGIG (reference sequence). CDR3 nucleotides: TGTGCTGGGGAAGGGGGGGACTATGGCTACACCTTC. Protein: CAGEGGDYGYTF.

The chain is built from TRBV18 and TRBJ1-1; D is uncertain. The germline V gene encodes CDR1 KGHSH and CDR2 LQKENI. Trimming left V 2 bases short and J 0 bases short, with 7 bases between. This CDR3 is 14 amino acids long. In nucleotides, the CDR3 is TGTGCCAGCTCACCAACAGAAATGAACACTGAAGCTTTCTTT. It codes for CASSPTEMNTEAFF.

CDR3 DNA: TGCGCCAGCAGCCAAGACAGCGTGGGGCCTAGGTATGGCTACACCTTC. Protein: CASSQDSVGPRYGYTF. The J gene is TRBJ1-2, the V gene TRBV4-1; tentatively, D is TRBD1 (5 bases). The length of the CDR3 is 16 residues. Trimming removed 0 bases at V and 5 bases at J, with 16 bases between. CDR1 and CDR2 from the germline V gene are MGHRA and YSYEKL.

The chain combines TRBV11-1 with TRBJ1-6, with 9 bases matching TRBD1. Germline-derived CDR1 and CDR2 are SGHAT and FQDESV (reference sequence). This CDR3 has 15 residues. The junction had 13 bases not matched to a gene; V was cut back by 5 bases and J by 14 bases. The CDR3 is CASSPGTGQLWSLHF. Here the CDR3 DNA reads TGTGCCAGCAGCCCGGGGACAGGGCAGTTATGGTCCCTCCACTTT.

The chain recombines TRBV6-5 with TRBJ2-2, with D unresolved. Between the trimmed V and J ends, which lost 4 bases and 0 bases, there was a span of 9 bases. Germline V gene sequence: CDR1 MNHEY, CDR2 SVGAGI. The CDR3 spans 15 residues. The DNA of the CDR3 is TGTGCCAGCAGTTTCGCGGAATCGAACACCGGGGAGCTGTTTTTT. It codes for CASSFAESNTGELFF.

The chain has TRBV5-1 and TRBJ2-5, with D hard to call. The germline gives CDR1 SGHRS, CDR2 YFSETQ. This CDR3 spans 12 amino acids. V lost 5 bases and J lost 2, with 7 bases in between. The CDR3 is CASSSGQETQYF. Written as DNA, the CDR3 is TGCGCCAGCAGTTCCGGTCAAGAGACCCAGTACTTC.

The J gene is TRBJ2-7, the V gene TRBV7-8; a possible D gene is TRBD1 (6 bases). The CDR3 contains 13 residues. Trimming pared 3 bases from V and 9 bases from J, leaving 15 bases between. Germline CDR1 reads SGHVS; CDR2 reads FQNEAQ. CDR3 bases: TGTGCCAGCAGCTTCCCCTCAGGGGAAGTGCAGTACTTC. Translating gives CASSFPSGEVQYF.

This CDR3 is CASSLRSDRGQETQYF. The CDR3 nucleotides read TGTGCCAGCAGCTTGAGATCGGACAGGGGGCAAGAGACCCAGTACTTC. The chain is built from TRBV11-3 and TRBJ2-5, with 10 bases identical to TRBD1. The ends lost 3 bases at V and 2 bases at J; junction bases unmatched: 6. Germline values: CDR1 SGHNT, CDR2 YENEEA. The CDR3 runs 16 residues. The entire variable domain, with the rest obtained from reference TRBV11-3 and TRBJ2-5, is as follows: EAGVVQSPRYKIIEKKQPVAFWCNPISGHNTLYWYLQNLGQGPELLIRYENEEAVDDSQLPKDRFSAERLKGVDSTLKIQPAELGDSAVYLCASSLRSDRGQETQYFGPGTRLLVL.

The chain has TRBV19 and TRBJ1-6; 10 bases agree with TRBD1. The germline CDR1 and CDR2 sequences are LNHDA and SQIVND (reference sequence). Losses at the gene ends were 6 bases for V and 5 bases for J; bases not matched to a gene: 4. The CDR3 sequence is 15 residues long. The CDR3 reads CASRATGGNNSPLHF. DNA for the CDR3: TGTGCCAGTAGAGCGACAGGGGGCAATAATTCACCCCTCCACTTT.

This chain uses TRBV1 with TRBJ2-3; the table's D call, TRBD2, was not checked against the DNA. TRBV1 is listed as a pseudogene. The CDR3 is 21 residues long. Written as DNA, the CDR3 is TGCACCAGCAGCCACCAACTCTCTAGTAGCGGGGGACGTCTTATAAGGGGGACGCAGTATTTT. This sequence encodes CTSSHQLSSSGGRLIRGTQYF.

This chain uses TRBV9 with TRBJ1-3, with a tentative D call TRBD1 (5 bases). From germline, CDR1 is SGDLS and CDR2 YYNGEE. The V end lost 2 bases, the J end lost 2 bases, and 8 bases lay between the germline ends. CDR3 length: 14 residues. CDR3 nucleotide sequence: TGTGCCAGCAGCGTTGCAGGGACTGGAAACACCATATATTTT. As protein: CASSVAGTGNTIYF.

The CDR3 is CASSMGGQHYEQYF. For the CDR3, the DNA is TGTGCCAGTAGTATGGGGGGACAGCACTACGAGCAGTACTTC. The rearrangement joins TRBV19 to TRBJ2-7, with a weak D call TRBD1 (7 bases). Germline V gives CDR1 LNHDA, CDR2 SQIVND (reference sequence). This CDR3 region has 14 residues. V was shortened by 3 bases and J by 3 bases, with 12 bases between the two germline ends.

The chain joins TRBV5-6 to TRBJ2-1; perhaps TRBD2 as D (5 bases). V was clipped by 0 bases and J by 9 bases, with 13 bases between them. This CDR3 is built from 14 residues. Germline V lookup: CDR1 SGHDT, CDR2 YYEEEE. The CDR3 loop is CASSLDGRGVEQFF. In DNA, the CDR3 is TGTGCCAGCAGCTTGGACGGTCGGGGAGTTGAGCAGTTCTTC.

V gene TRBV7-3 combines with J gene TRBJ2-3; 7 bases are shared with TRBD2. Germline CDR1 is SGHTA and CDR2 is FQGTGA. The CDR3 covers 15 residues. J gave up 5 bases and V 1 base, and 6 bases lay outside the gene matches. CDR3 amino acids: CASSLIGGEGDTQYF. CDR3 bases: TGTGCCAGCAGCTTAATCGGCGGGGAGGGAGATACGCAGTATTTT.

This chain connects TRBV19 to TRBJ2-5; possibly TRBD2 for D (6 bases). Germline lookup yields CDR1 LNHDA and CDR2 SQIVND (reference sequence). The CDR3 loop spans 14 amino acids. Trimming took off 1 base at V and 5 bases at J, with 11 bases between the two ends. CDR3 DNA: TGTGCCAGTAGTATAGGTAGAGGGAGGGAGACCCAGTACTTC. As protein: CASSIGRGRETQYF.

The V gene is TRBV7-6, the J gene TRBJ2-6, with D uncertain. This CDR3 comprises 15 residues. Germline V gives CDR1 SGHVS, CDR2 FNYEAQ. V shed 5 bases and J shed 2 bases, with 10 bases lying between them. The CDR3 is CASSPKFAGANVLTF. The DNA of the CDR3 is TGTGCCAGCAGCCCCAAATTTGCTGGGGCCAACGTCCTGACTTTC. The entire variable domain, with the rest obtained from reference TRBV7-6 and TRBJ2-6, is as follows: GAGVSQSPRYKVTKRGQDVALRCDPISGHVSLYWYRQALGQGPEFLTYFNYEAQQDKSGLPNDRFSAERPEGSISTLTIQRTEQRDSAMYRCASSPKFAGANVLTFGAGSRLTVL.

The chain joins TRBV6-5 to TRBJ1-1; 8 bases are shared with TRBD1. V shed 6 bases and J 0 bases; nucleotides not matched to a gene: 6. Germline V lookup: CDR1 MNHEY, CDR2 SVGAGI. This CDR3 contains 15 residues. The DNA for the CDR3 is TGTGCCAGCAGGGACAGGGTCCCCTTGAACACTGAAGCTTTCTTT. Translating gives CASRDRVPLNTEAFF.